Shown below are 30 T cell receptor beta chains from a single sample sequenced in a study of control samples from healthy donors and cancer patients. Repertoires were generated with immunoSEQ multiplex PCR, while TCRdb's copy carries only in-frame clones and drops some. The data contain approximately 79,000 clones, around 91% of them singletons. The specimen was blood. These receptors were taken from a man aged 50 or older in good health.

The V call is TRBV18, the J call TRBJ2-3, with D possibly being TRBD2 (7 bases). This CDR3 comprises 15 residues. Germline CDR1 reads KGHSH; CDR2 reads LQKENI. V lost 4 bases, J lost 1 base, and 12 bases lay in between. The CDR3 nucleotides read TGTGCCAGCTCACTTCAGGGGAGGGGCACAGATACGCAGTATTTT. Translated, it gives CASSLQGRGTDTQYF.

This rearrangement joins TRBV6-5 to TRBJ2-7, with D perhaps TRBD1 or TRBD2 (5 bases each). The CDR3 is 14 amino acids. V lost 2 bases, J lost 6 bases, and 14 bases lay in between. Germline V gene data show CDR1 as MNHEY and CDR2 as SVGAGI. CDR3: CASSYIIGGSEQYF. The CDR3 nucleotides are TGTGCCAGCAGTTACATTATTGGGGGATCCGAGCAGTACTTC.

The chain recombines TRBV19 with TRBJ1-5, with D uncertain. V gave up 5 bases and J gave up 10 bases, with 12 bases separating them. Looked up from germline, CDR1 is LNHDA and CDR2 is SQIVND (reference sequence). This CDR3 comprises 12 residues. The CDR3 nucleotides are TGTGCCAGTAGTCCCCGGGAGACACCCCAGCATTTT. This gives the protein CASSPRETPQHF.

J is TRBJ1-6 and V is TRBV6-5; TRBD1 agrees at 7 bases. V lost 6 bases and J lost 7; bases outside the gene matches: 3. Germline V gives CDR1 MNHEY, CDR2 SVGAGI. The CDR3 contains 13 residues. CDR3 in amino acids: CASRRDSNSPLHF. CDR3 DNA sequence: TGTGCCAGCAGGAGGGACAGCAATTCACCCCTCCACTTT.

This chain links TRBV6-2 or TRBV6-3 with TRBJ2-2; no clear D. The CDR3 loop spans 15 amino acids. The germline V gene encodes CDR1 MNHEY and CDR2 SVGEGT. Deletions cut 2 bases from V and 3 bases from J, with 10 bases between. The CDR3 sequence: CASSYRRRYTGELFF. CDR3 in DNA: TGTGCCAGCAGTTACCGTCGCAGATACACCGGGGAGCTGTTTTTT.

V and J are TRBV29-1 and TRBJ1-5; 10 bases are a match to TRBD1. The J segment lost 2 bases and the V segment lost 4 bases, leaving 2 bases of the junction unmatched. The CDR3 length is 14 residues. Germline V gene lookup returns CDR1 SQVTM and CDR2 ANQGSEA. CDR3 sequence: CSVGTGGGNQPQHF. The DNA of the CDR3 is TGCAGCGTTGGGACAGGGGGAGGCAATCAGCCCCAGCATTTT.

The chain recombines TRBV6-5 with TRBJ1-2, with unresolved D. The V end lost 4 bases, the J end lost 7 bases, and 10 bases lay between the germline ends. The CDR3 spans 12 residues. CDR1 is MNHEY and CDR2 is SVGAGI in the germline V gene. CDR3 coding DNA: TGTGCCAGCAGTTCGCCTGCGGGTGGCTACACCTTC. It is translated as CASSSPAGGYTF.

The chain links TRBV7-8 to TRBJ2-7, with 9 bases lining up with TRBD1. V was clipped by 3 bases and J by 7 bases; unmatched bases: 7. The length of the CDR3 is 14 residues. Germline loops: CDR1 SGHVS, CDR2 FQNEAQ. CDR3 nucleotide sequence: TGTGCCAGCAGCTTGGGGACAGGGCAAGGGGAGCAGTACTTC. Translated, it gives CASSLGTGQGEQYF.

The chain recombines TRBV18 with TRBJ1-1; TRBD1 matches at 7 bases. Germline V gene sequence: CDR1 KGHSH, CDR2 LQKENI. J lost 13 bases, V lost 3 bases, and 11 bases had no gene match. The CDR3 runs 13 residues. DNA of the CDR3: TGTGCCAGCTCACCGGGACAGTCCTTCCTAGGTTTCTTT. Protein sequence: CASSPGQSFLGFF.

The chain recombines TRBV23-1 with TRBJ1-5; 12 bases are shared with TRBD1. TRBV23-1 is identified as an open reading frame with a role that is uncertain. After removal of 4 bases from V and 1 base from J, the junction contained 17 bases not matched to a gene. The CDR3 has 21 amino acids. The CDR3 DNA is TGCGCCAGCAGTCTTACGACGAGAGGTGGGACAGGGGGCATCAGCAATCAGCCCCAGCATTTT. It encodes CASSLTTRGGTGGISNQPQHF.

The chain combines TRBV5-4 with TRBJ1-2; 7 bases are a match to TRBD1. Germline-derived CDR1 and CDR2 are SGHNT and YYREEE (reference sequence). This CDR3 is built from 14 residues. The V and J ends lost 4 bases and 4 bases, in that order; junction bases with no gene match: 7. CDR3 nucleotides: TGTGCCAGCAGCAGCCGACAGGGTGGCTATGGCTACACCTTC. Translation: CASSSRQGGYGYTF.

This chain joins TRBV29-1 and TRBJ1-3; 8 bases are a match to TRBD1. Losses at the gene ends were 7 bases for V and 6 bases for J; bases not matched to a gene: 11. The CDR3 totals 14 residues. The V gene's germline CDR1 is SQVTM and CDR2 ANQGSEA. CDR3 region: CSARDRSFENTIYF. The DNA for the CDR3 is TGCAGCGCCCGGGACAGGTCTTTTGAAAACACCATATATTTT. Together with reference TRBV29-1 and TRBJ1-3, the CDR3 gives the full variable domain: SAVISQKPSRDICQRGTSLTIQCQVDSQVTMMFWYRQQPGQSLTLIATANQGSEATYESGFVIDKFPISRPNLTFSTLTVSNMSPEDSSIYLCSARDRSFENTIYFGEGSWLTVV.

V and J are TRBV7-2 and TRBJ1-1, with D possibly being TRBD1 (5 bases). From germline, CDR1 is SGHTA and CDR2 FQGNSA. V shed 5 bases and J shed 3 bases, with 16 bases lying between them. CDR3 length equals 15 residues. The chain's CDR3 is CASSTWTGGDTEAFF. CDR3 sequence (DNA): TGTGCCAGCAGCACCTGGACTGGGGGGGACACTGAAGCTTTCTTT. Looking up the rest from reference TRBV7-2 and TRBJ1-1 gives the full variable domain: GAGVSQSPSNKVTEKGKDVELRCDPISGHTALYWYRQSLGQGLEFLIYFQGNSAPDKSGLPSDRFSAERTGGSVSTLTIQRTQQEDSAVYLCASSTWTGGDTEAFFGQGTRLTVV.

The chain carries TRBV12-5 and TRBJ1-5, with 9 bases lining up with TRBD1. The germline gives CDR1 LGHNT, CDR2 FRNRAP. Losses at the gene ends were 4 bases for V and 5 bases for J; bases not matched to a gene: 0. The CDR3 is made up of 13 amino acids. The CDR3: CASGWDRDQPQHF. The CDR3 DNA reads TGTGCTAGTGGTTGGGACAGGGATCAGCCCCAGCATTTT.

V and J are TRBV7-2 and TRBJ1-2; tentatively, D is TRBD1 (6 bases). The CDR3 sequence is 16 residues long. V dropped 8 bases and J dropped 0 bases, with 19 bases sitting between them. Germline CDR1 and CDR2: SGHTA and FQGNSA. The DNA of the CDR3 is TGTGCCAGCTCTACGCGGGGGGGCGAGGCTAACTATGGCTACACCTTC. Amino acid sequence: CASSTRGGEANYGYTF.

The chain has TRBV12-3 or TRBV12-4 and TRBJ2-2, with D perhaps given as TRBD1 or TRBD2 (6 bases each). V was cut by 8 bases and J by 4 bases, with 11 bases left in between. The CDR3 length is 13 residues. CDR3 in DNA: TGTGCCAGCGGGGGGCCAGGCACCGGGGAGCTGTTTTTT. It yields the protein CASGGPGTGELFF.

The V and J genes are TRBV6-5 and TRBJ1-3; 9 bases align to TRBD1. Looked up from germline, CDR1 is MNHEY and CDR2 is SVGAGI. V was clipped by 6 bases and J by 4 bases; unmatched bases: 7. The length of the CDR3 is 15 residues. The CDR3 sequence: CASRPQGATGNTIYF. CDR3 bases: TGTGCCAGCAGGCCACAGGGGGCAACAGGAAACACCATATATTTT.

The chain joins TRBV7-2 to TRBJ2-1; D might be TRBD2 (7 bases). This CDR3 region has 16 residues. Deletions cut 2 bases from V and 4 bases from J, with 15 bases between. CDR1 SGHTA and CDR2 FQGNSA come from the germline V gene. The CDR3 sequence: CASSLTRGAAYNEQFF. CDR3 nucleotides: TGTGCCAGCAGCTTAACCCGGGGGGCCGCTTACAATGAGCAGTTCTTC.

The V and J genes are TRBV5-6 and TRBJ1-2, with 10 positions matching TRBD1. This CDR3 is built from 15 residues. The V gene end was trimmed by 6 bases and the J gene end by 4 bases; junction bases not matched to a gene: 9. Per germline, CDR1 SGHDT and CDR2 YYEEEE. CDR3: CASTPRQGASYGYTF. In nucleotides, the CDR3 is TGTGCCAGCACACCACGACAGGGGGCAAGCTATGGCTACACCTTC. The whole variable domain, filled in from reference TRBV5-6 and TRBJ1-2, reads DAGVTQSPTHLIKTRGQQVTLRCSPKSGHDTVSWYQQALGQGPQFIFQYYEEEERQRGNFPDRFSGHQFPNYSSELNVNALLLGDSALYLCASTPRQGASYGYTFGSGTRLTVV.

The chain is built from TRBV24-1 and TRBJ1-2; 9 bases align to TRBD1. CDR1 and CDR2 from the germline V gene are KGHDR and SFDVKD. J lost 7 bases, V lost 4 bases, and 9 bases had no gene match. This CDR3 spans 15 amino acids. The CDR3 nucleotides read TGTGCCACCAGTGACGCTCGGACAGGGGTTAGTGGCTACACCTTC. Its translation is CATSDARTGVSGYTF.

The V gene is TRBV13, the J gene TRBJ1-6; D might be TRBD1 (5 bases). Trimming shortened V by 5 bases and J by 13 bases, and 15 bases separated the two germline ends. The V gene's germline CDR1 is PRHDT and CDR2 FYEKMQ (reference sequence). This CDR3 comprises 13 residues. The CDR3 sequence is CASSLDQGSPLHF. The CDR3 DNA follows: TGTGCCAGCAGCCTAGATCAGGGCTCGCCCCTCCACTTT.

The J gene is TRBJ2-1, the V gene TRBV14, with D possibly called TRBD1 or TRBD2 (5 bases each). CDR1 and CDR2 from the germline V gene are SGHDN and FVKESK. The V and J ends lost 3 bases and 7 bases respectively, with 16 bases between them. CDR3 length: 15 amino acids. CDR3 residues: CASSQVRGPWNEQFF. The DNA for the CDR3 is TGTGCCAGCAGCCAGGTTCGGGGCCCCTGGAATGAGCAGTTCTTC.

This clone appeared a single time. The chain links TRBV9 to TRBJ2-7; D unresolved. The CDR3 extends over 14 amino acids. Germline V gives CDR1 SGDLS, CDR2 YYNGEE. Trimming pared 0 bases from V and 0 bases from J, leaving 7 bases between. CDR3 protein: CASSVGVSSYEQYF. The CDR3 region has the DNA TGTGCCAGCAGCGTAGGTGTCAGCTCCTACGAGCAGTACTTC.

The V and J genes are TRBV11-3 and TRBJ2-3, with D perhaps TRBD2 (5 bases). V was pared by 2 bases and J by 4 bases, with 7 bases between. The CDR3 runs 13 residues. The germline CDR1 and CDR2 sequences are SGHNT and YENEEA. CDR3 amino acids: CASSLSSSDTQYF. The CDR3 DNA reads as TGTGCCAGCAGCTTATCTAGCTCAGATACGCAGTATTTT.

The CDR3 sequence: CATSPDPARGGYTF. The CDR3, as DNA: TGTGCCACCAGCCCCGATCCTGCCAGGGGGGGCTACACCTTC. The gene calls are TRBV15 and TRBJ1-2, with 7 bases lining up with TRBD1. The CDR3 covers 14 residues. Looked up from germline, CDR1 is LNHNV and CDR2 is YYDKDF (reference sequence). V lost 5 bases, J lost 8 bases, and 11 bases stayed unmatched.

This clone was recorded only once. V usage is TRBV20-1 and J usage is TRBJ1-6, with a possible D match to TRBD1 (6 bases). V was trimmed by 3 bases and J by 8 bases, leaving 11 bases between them. The CDR3 sequence is 13 residues long. CDR1 and CDR2 from the germline V gene are DFQATT and SNEGSKA (reference sequence). The CDR3: CSASGRGDSPLHF. In DNA, the CDR3 is TGCAGTGCTAGTGGCAGGGGAGATTCACCCCTCCACTTT.

J is TRBJ2-2 and V is TRBV5-4; 9 nucleotides agree with TRBD1. The CDR3 is 16 residues long. Germline CDR1 SGHNT, CDR2 YYREEE (reference sequence). V lost 4 bases and J lost 5; bases outside the gene matches: 9. CDR3 amino acids: CASSLKDRGRTGELFF. CDR3 DNA: TGTGCCAGCAGCCTAAAGGACAGGGGCAGGACCGGGGAGCTGTTTTTT.

The chain uses TRBV21-1 and TRBJ2-7. TRBV21-1 is designated a pseudogene. The CDR3 sequence is 18 residues long. CDR3 nucleotide sequence: TGTGCCAGCAGCAAACGTCGAGGGGTCAAGGGATTGAGAAACGAGCAGTACTTC. This translates into CASSKRRGVKGLRNEQYF.

This chain links TRBV3-1 (or the pseudogene TRBV3-2) with TRBJ2-7; D is possibly TRBD1 or TRBD2 (5 bases each). Trimming stripped 2 bases from V and 0 bases from J, with 11 bases between. Germline V gene lookup returns CDR1 LGHDT and CDR2 YNNKEL (reference sequence). The CDR3 totals 15 residues. DNA of the CDR3: TGTGCCAGCAGCCAACCGGGACCGAACTCCTACGAGCAGTACTTC. This gives the protein CASSQPGPNSYEQYF.

CDR3 coding DNA: TGTGCCAGCAGTTACTTCCCTTTGGAGACCCAGTACTTC. Translating it yields CASSYFPLETQYF. The V and J genes are TRBV6-2 or TRBV6-3 and TRBJ2-5, with D unresolved. Germline V gene data show CDR1 as MNHEY and CDR2 as SVGEGT. The CDR3 runs to 13 residues. Trimming shortened V by 1 base and J by 5 bases, and 8 bases separated the two germline ends.